A single sample is the source of the 16 T cell receptor beta chains below, sequenced in a study of blood T cell repertoires in COVID-19. Profiled with immunoSEQ multiplex PCR; TCRdb holds only in-frame clones, not every one. Counted here are some 170,000 clones, around 84% occurring once; the ten biggest clones make up roughly 19%. Sequenced: peripheral blood. These receptors were taken from a woman at least 80 years old with acute or convalescent COVID-19.

This clone was detected many times. CDR3 DNA sequence: TGTGCCAGCAGTTGGGGTACAGGGGGAGCTTTCTTT. It codes for CASSWGTGGAFF. The chain couples TRBV6-2 or TRBV6-3 to TRBJ1-1, with 8 bases that match TRBD1. Germline V gives CDR1 MNHEY, CDR2 SVGEGT. With V trimmed by 4 bases and J by 10 bases, 5 bases remained unmatched. The CDR3 extends over 12 amino acids.

The chain combines TRBV6-1 with TRBJ1-5; 8 nucleotides line up with TRBD1. The junction had 7 bases not matched to a gene; V was cut back by 3 bases and J by 0 bases. Germline V gene sequence: CDR1 MNHNS, CDR2 SASEGT. The CDR3 spans 17 residues. The CDR3 is CASSEFTQGASNQPQHF. The CDR3 bases are TGTGCCAGCAGTGAGTTTACCCAGGGGGCTAGCAATCAGCCCCAGCATTTT.

The chain links TRBV27 to TRBJ1-2; no definite D call. Germline V gene data show CDR1 as MNHEY and CDR2 as SMNVEV (reference sequence). V lost 4 bases and J 4 bases, leaving 13 bases between the germline ends. The CDR3 runs to 14 residues. The CDR3 reads CASSSAPGIYGYTF. Written as DNA, the CDR3 is TGTGCCAGCAGTTCCGCGCCGGGTATCTATGGCTACACCTTC.

V gene TRBV27 combines with J gene TRBJ2-7, with 12 bases fitting TRBD1. V lost 6 bases to trimming and J lost 7 bases; unmatched junction nucleotides: 10. This CDR3 contains 15 residues. Germline lookup yields CDR1 MNHEY and CDR2 SMNVEV (reference sequence). CDR3 in DNA: TGTGCCAGCAGAACTCGGGGACAGGGGGCTCAGGAGCAGTACTTC. Protein product: CASRTRGQGAQEQYF.

A note on this clone: Other DNA sequences in the same sample also yield this CDR3. The J gene is TRBJ1-2, the V gene TRBV4-2; possible D gene TRBD1, 5 bases. The CDR3 length is 17 residues. Trimming cost V 0 bases and J 2 bases, with 16 bases left between them. CDR1 is LGHNA and CDR2 is YNFKEQ in the germline V gene. Here the CDR3 reads CASSQEPSGRGNYGYTF. The CDR3 DNA reads as TGTGCCAGCAGCCAAGAGCCGTCAGGTCGGGGGAACTATGGCTACACCTTC.

The chain has TRBV18 and TRBJ2-3, with TRBD1 identical over 10 bases. The CDR3 sequence is 15 residues long. J was trimmed by 5 bases and V by 2 bases; bases with no gene match: 4. Germline V CDR1 and CDR2: KGHSH, LQKENI. CDR3 nucleotide sequence: TGTGCCAGCTCACCAAGCCGGACAGGGGGAGATACGCAGTATTTT. Its translation: CASSPSRTGGDTQYF.

The table lists this clone with a count of one. The chain joins TRBV10-3 to TRBJ2-3, with D perhaps matching TRBD2 (5 bases). The germline V gene has CDR1 ENHRY and CDR2 SYGVKD. CDR3 length: 11 residues. V was pared by 7 bases and J by 6 bases, with 8 bases between. Here the CDR3 reads CAIKWEDTQYF. CDR3 in DNA: TGTGCCATCAAGTGGGAGGATACGCAGTATTTT.

The chain joins TRBV5-5 to TRBJ2-5; D may be TRBD2 (6 bases). Looked up from germline, CDR1 is SGHKS and CDR2 is YYEKEE (reference sequence). This CDR3 is 14 amino acids long. Trimming pared 4 bases from V and 5 bases from J, leaving 15 bases between. CDR3 coding DNA: TGTGCCAGCAGCCCTAGACTAGTGGCTGAGACCCAGTACTTC. Its translation: CASSPRLVAETQYF.

This clone came up a few times. CDR3 region: CSARSGTEAFF. CDR3 coding DNA: TGCAGTGCTAGGTCGGGGACTGAAGCTTTCTTT. V gene TRBV20-1 combines with J gene TRBJ1-1; D not certain. The CDR3 spans 11 residues. Germline V CDR1 and CDR2: DFQATT, SNEGSKA (reference sequence). The V gene lost 3 bases and the J gene lost 5 bases, with 7 bases spanning the gap.

The chain couples TRBV19 to TRBJ1-3; 7 bases are shared with TRBD1. The V gene end was trimmed by 10 bases and the J gene end by 0 bases; junction bases not matched to a gene: 3. The CDR3 spans 13 residues. Germline lookup yields CDR1 LNHDA and CDR2 SQIVND (reference sequence). The CDR3 region is CATGQDSGNTIYF. The CDR3 coding sequence is TGTGCCACCGGACAGGACTCTGGAAACACCATATATTTT.

This rearrangement joins TRBV12-5 to TRBJ2-7, with D perhaps TRBD1 (6 bases). Trimming removed 5 bases at V and 2 bases at J, with 13 bases between. This CDR3 is built from 14 residues. Germline CDR1 reads LGHNT; CDR2 reads FRNRAP. This chain's CDR3 is CASGHRTEAYEQYF. The CDR3 DNA follows: TGTGCTAGTGGTCATCGGACAGAAGCCTACGAGCAGTACTTC. The full variable domain, rest sourced from reference TRBV12-5 and TRBJ2-7, is DARVTQTPRHKVTEMGQEVTMRCQPILGHNTVFWYRQTMMQGLELLAYFRNRAPLDDSGMPKDRFSAEMPDATLATLKIQPSEPRDSAVYFCASGHRTEAYEQYFGPGTRLTVT.

This chain connects TRBV19 to TRBJ2-7; 10 bases align to TRBD1. The CDR3 is made up of 15 amino acids. V gave up 4 bases and J gave up 2 bases; unmatched junction bases: 5. Germline lookup yields CDR1 LNHDA and CDR2 SQIVND (reference sequence). The CDR3 here is CASSRPGQGTYEQYF. CDR3 nucleotides: TGTGCCAGTAGTAGACCGGGACAGGGGACCTACGAGCAGTACTTC.

The V gene is TRBV28, the J gene TRBJ2-4; 10 bases agree with TRBD2. The CDR3 sequence is 17 residues long. Germline V gives CDR1 MDHEN, CDR2 SYDVKM. J lost 0 bases, V lost 3 bases, and 5 bases had no gene match. The CDR3 is CASSFQGLALAKNIQYF. The CDR3 DNA sequence: TGTGCCAGCAGTTTCCAGGGACTAGCGTTAGCCAAAAACATTCAGTACTTC. The entire variable domain, with the rest obtained from reference TRBV28 and TRBJ2-4, is as follows: DVKVTQSSRYLVKRTGEKVFLECVQDMDHENMFWYRQDPGLGLRLIYFSYDVKMKEKGDIPEGYSVSREKKERFSLILESASTNQTSMYLCASSFQGLALAKNIQYFGAGTRLSVL.

The chain links TRBV4-3 to TRBJ1-4; D possibly corresponds to TRBD1 (6 bases). The CDR3 contains 17 residues. Germline V gene data show CDR1 as LGHNA and CDR2 as YSLEER. The ends were cut back, 1 base at V and 3 bases at J, with 15 bases in the middle. Here the CDR3 reads CASSQAPIQGPNEKLFF. The CDR3 coding sequence is TGCGCCAGCAGCCAAGCCCCCATACAGGGCCCTAATGAAAAACTGTTTTTT.

The chain couples TRBV24-1 to TRBJ2-3; TRBD1 aligns across 8 bases. This CDR3 region has 13 residues. V gave up 5 bases and J gave up 6 bases; unmatched junction bases: 3. Per germline, CDR1 KGHDR and CDR2 SFDVKD. The CDR3 region has the DNA TGTGCCACCAGTGGGCAGGGGGCCGATACGCAGTATTTT. This codes for CATSGQGADTQYF.

The chain is built from TRBV6-5 and TRBJ2-1, with 8 positions matching TRBD1. The CDR3 is 15 amino acids. Looked up from germline, CDR1 is MNHEY and CDR2 is SVGAGI. J lost 1 base, V lost 6 bases, and 5 bases had no gene match. CDR3 residues: CASRRTGGSYNEQFF. The CDR3 region has the DNA TGTGCCAGCAGACGCACAGGGGGTTCCTACAATGAGCAGTTCTTC.